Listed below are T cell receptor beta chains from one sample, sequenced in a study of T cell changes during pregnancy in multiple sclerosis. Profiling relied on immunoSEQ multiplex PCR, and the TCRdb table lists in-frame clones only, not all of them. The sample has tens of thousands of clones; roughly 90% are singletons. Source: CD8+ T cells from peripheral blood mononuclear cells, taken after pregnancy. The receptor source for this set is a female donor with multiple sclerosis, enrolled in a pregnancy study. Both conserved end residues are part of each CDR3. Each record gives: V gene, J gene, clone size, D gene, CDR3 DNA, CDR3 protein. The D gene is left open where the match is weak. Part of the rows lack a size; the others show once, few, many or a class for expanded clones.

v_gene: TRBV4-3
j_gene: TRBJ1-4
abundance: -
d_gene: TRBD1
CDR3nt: TGCGCCAGCAGCCAAGATCGCGCAGGACAGGGGGCCCTTGCAACTAATGAAAAACTGTTTTTT
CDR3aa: CASSQDRAGQGALATNEKLFF

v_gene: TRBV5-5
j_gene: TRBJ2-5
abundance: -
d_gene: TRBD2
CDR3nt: TGTGCCAGCGTGGGGACCCTAGCGGGGTGGGAGACCCAGTACTTC
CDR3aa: CASVGTLAGWETQYF

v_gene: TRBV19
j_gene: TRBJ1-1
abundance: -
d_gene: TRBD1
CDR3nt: TGTGCCAGTAGTTTCGGGACAGTGAACACTGAAGCTTTCTTT
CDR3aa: CASSFGTVNTEAFF

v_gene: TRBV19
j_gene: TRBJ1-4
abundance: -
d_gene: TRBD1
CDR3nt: TGTGCCAGTAGTATGGGGTCCGGGACAGGCCCTGAAAAACTGTTTTTT
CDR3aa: CASSMGSGTGPEKLFF

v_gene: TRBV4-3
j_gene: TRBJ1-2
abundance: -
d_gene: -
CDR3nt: TGCGCCAGCAGCCGAGACGGTATGGACTACCGGGGCTACACCTTC
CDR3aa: CASSRDGMDYRGYTF

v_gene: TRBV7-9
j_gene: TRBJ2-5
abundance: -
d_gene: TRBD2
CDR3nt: TGTGCCAGCAGCTTGCGAGCGGGGGGGCAAGAGACCCAGTACTTC
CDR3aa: CASSLRAGGQETQYF

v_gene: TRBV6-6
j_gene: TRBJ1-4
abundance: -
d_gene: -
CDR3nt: TGTGCCACCCAGAGGACAGATGAAAAACTGTTTTTT
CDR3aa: CATQRTDEKLFF

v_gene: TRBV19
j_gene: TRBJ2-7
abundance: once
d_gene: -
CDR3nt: TGTGCCAGTAGTATAGTTTGGGCCGGTTCCTACGAGCAGTACTTC
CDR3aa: CASSIVWAGSYEQYF

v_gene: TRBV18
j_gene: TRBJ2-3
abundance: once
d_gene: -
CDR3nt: TGTGCCAGCTCATCACAACCGGGGTTGGATACGCAGTATTTT
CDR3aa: CASSSQPGLDTQYF

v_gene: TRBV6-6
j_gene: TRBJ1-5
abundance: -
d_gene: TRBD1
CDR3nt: TGTGCCAGCAGCATAAGGGGGCTTTATCAGCCCCAGCATTTT
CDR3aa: CASSIRGLYQPQHF

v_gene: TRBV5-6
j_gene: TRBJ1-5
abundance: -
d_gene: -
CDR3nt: TGTGCCAGCAGCTCGACAGCTTCTAGCAATCAGCCCCAGCATTTT
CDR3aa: CASSSTASSNQPQHF

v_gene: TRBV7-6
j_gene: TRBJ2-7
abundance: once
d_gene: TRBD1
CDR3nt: TGTGCCAGCAGCGCCCGACAGGGTACCTACGAGCAGTACTTC
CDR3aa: CASSARQGTYEQYF

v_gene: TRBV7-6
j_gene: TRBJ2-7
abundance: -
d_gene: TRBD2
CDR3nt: TGTGCCAGCAGTGACGAAGAGGGACTAGCGGGGGTCCCCTCCTACGAGCAGTACTTC
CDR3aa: CASSDEEGLAGVPSYEQYF

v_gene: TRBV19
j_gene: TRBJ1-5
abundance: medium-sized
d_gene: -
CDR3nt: TGTGCCAGTAGTATAGATTCTATTGGAGGAGACTACAATCAGCCCCAGCATTTT
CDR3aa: CASSIDSIGGDYNQPQHF

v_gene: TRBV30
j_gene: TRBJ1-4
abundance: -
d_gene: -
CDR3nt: TGTGCCGAATCAGAATCATCAGGAAAACTGTTTTTT
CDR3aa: CAESESSGKLFF

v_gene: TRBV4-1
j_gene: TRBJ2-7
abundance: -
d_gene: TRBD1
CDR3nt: TGCGCCAGCAGCCGAGGGACAGGGAACTACGAGCAGTACTTC
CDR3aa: CASSRGTGNYEQYF

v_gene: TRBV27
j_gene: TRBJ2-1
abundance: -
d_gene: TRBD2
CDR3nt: TGTGCCAGCAGTTTGCTACTTCCTAGCGGGGGGTCATGGAATGAGCAGTTCTTC
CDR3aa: CASSLLLPSGGSWNEQFF

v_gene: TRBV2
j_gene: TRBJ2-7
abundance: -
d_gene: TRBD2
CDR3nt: TGTGCCGCCTCGGGCGGGAGGCTTCTCTACGAGCAGTACTTC
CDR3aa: CAASGGRLLYEQYF

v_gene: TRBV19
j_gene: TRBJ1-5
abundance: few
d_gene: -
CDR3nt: TGTGCCAGTAGTCCCACTGGGGCCTATAGCAATCAGCCCCAGCATTTT
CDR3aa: CASSPTGAYSNQPQHF

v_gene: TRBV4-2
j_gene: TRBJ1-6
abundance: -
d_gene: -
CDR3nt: TGTGCCAGCACCCCAGGGAACTCACCCCTCCACTTT
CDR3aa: CASTPGNSPLHF

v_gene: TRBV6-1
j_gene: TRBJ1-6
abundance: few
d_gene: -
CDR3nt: TGTGCCAGCAGTGACTACAGGGATAATTCACCCCTCCACTTT
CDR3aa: CASSDYRDNSPLHF

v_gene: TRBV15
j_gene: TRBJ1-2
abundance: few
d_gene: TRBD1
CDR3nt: TGTGCCACCAGCAGAGATCGACAGGGGACGTATGGCTACACCTTC
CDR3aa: CATSRDRQGTYGYTF

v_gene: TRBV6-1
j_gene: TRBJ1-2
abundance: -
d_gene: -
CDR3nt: TGTGCCAGCAGTGAATGGTCAGATGGCTACACCTTC
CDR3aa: CASSEWSDGYTF

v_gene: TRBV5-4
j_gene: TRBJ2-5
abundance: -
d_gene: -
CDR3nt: TGTGCCAGCAGCCAAGATAGGCGGGGCGCCCTCCAAGAGACCCAGTACTTC
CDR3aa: CASSQDRRGALQETQYF

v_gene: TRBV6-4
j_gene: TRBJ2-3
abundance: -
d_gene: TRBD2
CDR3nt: TGTGCCAGCAGCGGACTAGCGGGGGTCGACACAGATACGCAGTATTTT
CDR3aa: CASSGLAGVDTDTQYF

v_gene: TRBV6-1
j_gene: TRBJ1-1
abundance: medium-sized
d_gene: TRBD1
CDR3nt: TGTGCCAGCAGTAATCCGACAGGGGCCCTTGAAGCTTTCTTT
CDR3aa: CASSNPTGALEAFF

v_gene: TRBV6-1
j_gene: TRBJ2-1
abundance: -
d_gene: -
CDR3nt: TGTGCCAGCACCGCACCGGGACACACCCGGAGTGAGCAGTTCTTC
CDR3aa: CASTAPGHTRSEQFF

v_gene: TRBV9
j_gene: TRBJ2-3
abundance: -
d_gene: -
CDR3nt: TGTGCCAGCAGCCACCAGGCAGATACGCAGTATTTT
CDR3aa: CASSHQADTQYF

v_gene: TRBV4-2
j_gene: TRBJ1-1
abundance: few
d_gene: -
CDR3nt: TGTGCCAGCAGCCAAGAGGGGGGTGGCACTGAAGCTTTCTTT
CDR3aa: CASSQEGGGTEAFF

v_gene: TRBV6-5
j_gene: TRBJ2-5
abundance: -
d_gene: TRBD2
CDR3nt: TGTGCCAGCAGTTACGTAGCGGGGGGCCAAGAGACCCAGTACTTC
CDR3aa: CASSYVAGGQETQYF

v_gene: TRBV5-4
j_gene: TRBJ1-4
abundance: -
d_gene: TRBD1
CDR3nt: TGTGCCAGCAGCCGCGACAGGGTATACGATGAAAAACTGTTTTTT
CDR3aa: CASSRDRVYDEKLFF

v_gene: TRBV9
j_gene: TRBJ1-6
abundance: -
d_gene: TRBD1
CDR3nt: TGTGCCAGCAGCCAGGGGGCCTATAATTCACCCCTCCACTTT
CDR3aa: CASSQGAYNSPLHF

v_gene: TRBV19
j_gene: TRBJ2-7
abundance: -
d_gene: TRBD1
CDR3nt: TGTGCCAGTAGTATAGGACAGGGTTCCTACTACGAGCAGTACTTC
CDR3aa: CASSIGQGSYYEQYF

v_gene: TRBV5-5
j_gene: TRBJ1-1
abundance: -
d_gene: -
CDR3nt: TGTGCCAGCGAGCTTTCCCCCGGACAGTATAACACTGAAGCTTTCTTT
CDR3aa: CASELSPGQYNTEAFF

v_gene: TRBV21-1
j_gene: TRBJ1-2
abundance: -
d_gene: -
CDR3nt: TGTGCCAGCAGCAAGGGGCCCTCTCAAGACTATGGCTACACCTTC
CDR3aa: CASSKGPSQDYGYTF

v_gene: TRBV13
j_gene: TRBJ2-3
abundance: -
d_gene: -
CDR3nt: TGTGCCAGCAGCATGAGACAGTCCACAGATACGCAGTATTTT
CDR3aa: CASSMRQSTDTQYF

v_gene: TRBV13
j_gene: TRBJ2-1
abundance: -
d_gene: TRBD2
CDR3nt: TGTGCCAGCAGCCCAGGGCGGGGAGGGGTGGGGGAGCAGTTCTTC
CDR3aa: CASSPGRGGVGEQFF

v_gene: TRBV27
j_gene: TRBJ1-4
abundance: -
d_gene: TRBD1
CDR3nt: TGTGCCAGCAGTGCGACGACAGGGTTGGGTGAAAAACTGTTTTTT
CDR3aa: CASSATTGLGEKLFF

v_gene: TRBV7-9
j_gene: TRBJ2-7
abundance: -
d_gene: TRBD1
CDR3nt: TGTGCCAGCAGCATCCGGGTTCGGGGACAGGGGGCTTACGAGCAGTACTTC
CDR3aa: CASSIRVRGQGAYEQYF

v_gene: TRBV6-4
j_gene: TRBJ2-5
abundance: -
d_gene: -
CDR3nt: TGTGCCAGCAGTAGAGCGGTCATGGAGACCCAGTACTTC
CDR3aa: CASSRAVMETQYF

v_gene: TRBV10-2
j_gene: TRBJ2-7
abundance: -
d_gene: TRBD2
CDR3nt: TGCGCCAGCAGTGGCCCCGAAGGACTAGCGGGGGTATACGAGCAGTACTTC
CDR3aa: CASSGPEGLAGVYEQYF

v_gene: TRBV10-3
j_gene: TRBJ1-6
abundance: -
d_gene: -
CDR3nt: TGTGCCATCAGTGAGTCGAATCTTGGGGCTTCAGATTCACCCCTCCACTTT
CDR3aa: CAISESNLGASDSPLHF

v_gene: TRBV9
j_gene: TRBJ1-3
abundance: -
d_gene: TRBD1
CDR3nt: TGTGCCAGCAGCGTGTTCAGGGGGCCTGGAAACACCATATATTTT
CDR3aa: CASSVFRGPGNTIYF

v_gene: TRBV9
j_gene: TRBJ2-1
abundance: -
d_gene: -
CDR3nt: TGTGCCAGCAGCGTAGTGCCCATTGGCCCCTACAATGAGCAGTTCTTC
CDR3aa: CASSVVPIGPYNEQFF

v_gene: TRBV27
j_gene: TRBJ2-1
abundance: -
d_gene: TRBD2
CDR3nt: TGTGCCAGCAGTTTCTACAGCGGGGGATCCTACAATGAGCAGTTCTTC
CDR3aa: CASSFYSGGSYNEQFF

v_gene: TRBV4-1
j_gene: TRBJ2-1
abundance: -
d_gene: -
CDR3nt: TGCGCCAGCAGCCAAGTCGATTGGGTGGGGGGTTACAATGAGCAGTTCTTC
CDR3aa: CASSQVDWVGGYNEQFF

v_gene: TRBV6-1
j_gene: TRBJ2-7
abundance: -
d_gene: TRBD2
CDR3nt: TGTGCCAGCAGTGAAACCGGGGGGGCCTACGAGCAGTACTTC
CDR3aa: CASSETGGAYEQYF

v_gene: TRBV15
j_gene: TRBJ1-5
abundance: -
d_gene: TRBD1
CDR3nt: TGTGCCACCAGCAGCCCAGCGGCAGGGGGTCAGCCCCAGCATTTT
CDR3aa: CATSSPAAGGQPQHF

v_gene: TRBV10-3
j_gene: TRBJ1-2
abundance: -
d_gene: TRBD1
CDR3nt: TGTGCCATCAGGGGGACAGGGTTGTACACCTTC
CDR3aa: CAIRGTGLYTF

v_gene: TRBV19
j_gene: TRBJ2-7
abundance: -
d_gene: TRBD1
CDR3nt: TGTGCCAGTAGCACCTTTTGGCAGGGGGCCTACGAGCAGTACTTC
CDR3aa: CASSTFWQGAYEQYF

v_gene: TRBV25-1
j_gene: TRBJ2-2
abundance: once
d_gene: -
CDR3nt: TGTGCCGTGGAGAGATACACCGGGGAGCTGTTTTTT
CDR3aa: CAVERYTGELFF

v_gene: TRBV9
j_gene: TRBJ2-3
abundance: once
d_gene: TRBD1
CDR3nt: TGTGCCAGCAGCGGGACAGGGATCAGGGGAGATACGCAGTATTTT
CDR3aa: CASSGTGIRGDTQYF

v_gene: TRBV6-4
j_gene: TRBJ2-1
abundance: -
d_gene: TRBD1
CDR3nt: TGTGCCAGCAGCCTCCCGGACAGGGGGCAGGGCAATGAGCAGTTCTTC
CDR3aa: CASSLPDRGQGNEQFF

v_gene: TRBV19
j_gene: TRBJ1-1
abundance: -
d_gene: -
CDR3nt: TGTGCCAGTAGTATGGGGCAGGGGGAAGCTTTCTTT
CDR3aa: CASSMGQGEAFF

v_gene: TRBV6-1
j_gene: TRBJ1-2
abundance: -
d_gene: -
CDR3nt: TGTGCCAGCAGTGTTGGAGTCAACTATGGCTACACCTTC
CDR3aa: CASSVGVNYGYTF

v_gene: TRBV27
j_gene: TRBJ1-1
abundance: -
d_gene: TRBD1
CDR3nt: TGTGCCAGCAGCTGGACAGGGAACACTGAAGCTTTCTTT
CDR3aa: CASSWTGNTEAFF

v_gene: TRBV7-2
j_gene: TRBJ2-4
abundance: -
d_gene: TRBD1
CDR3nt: TGTGCCAGCAGGACCGGGACAGGGGGCGAGAACATTCAGTACTTC
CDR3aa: CASRTGTGGENIQYF

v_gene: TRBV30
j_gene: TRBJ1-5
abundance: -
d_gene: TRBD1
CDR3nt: TGTGCCTGGGGGGGACAGGGCTTTCAGCCCCAGCATTTT
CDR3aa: CAWGGQGFQPQHF

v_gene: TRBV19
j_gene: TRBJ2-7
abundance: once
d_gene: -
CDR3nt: TGTGCCAGTAGTTCGGGAGCGGAGCAGTACTTC
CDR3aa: CASSSGAEQYF